This T cell receptor beta chain was identified during a study of regulatory and conventional T cells in RAG deficiency (dated by TCRdb to about 2017). Regarding the complete study: To compare the diversity and composition of the repertoires of Treg, conventional CD4+ and CD8+ T cells between RAG-deficient patients and healthy controls, the study applied high-throughput TCR beta sequencing.

Worth noting for this clone: Its antigen has not been determined. It has no much larger one-base neighbor in the sample; base qualities were not kept.

CDR1 and CDR2, looked up from the germline V gene (reference sequence), are SGHNT and YYREEE. There are 15 amino acids in the CDR3, from cysteine to phenylalanine inclusive. The entry retains the CDR3 DNA only, 45 bases that are in frame from base 1. V loses 2 bases, J loses 4 bases, and the germline ends lie 13 bases apart. The method behind the library was the immunoSEQ multiplex PCR assay. Rearranged TCR beta chain products were amplified from the genomic DNA of sorted T-cell subsets and were then sequenced. For the original study's pipeline: Shannon entropy and Simpson indices were used to measure how diverse the repertoire of productive TCR beta rearrangements was. To gauge clonal expansion, the frequencies of the 100 most abundant productive TCR beta clonotypes among total reads were added together. The TRB repertoires were scored with a self-reactivity index built on which amino acids appear at CDR3beta positions 6 and 7. Two-way ANOVA was used for repertoire analyses, while Student t or Mann-Whitney tests were used for flow cytometric analyses. The immuneACCESS repertoire file appears here via TCRdb, limited to in-frame rearrangements. These files lack a portion of the clones; in checked studies, under half of the deficit traces to unresolved V genes, and the cause of the others is not known. V, J and clone size are those of that table, while D and trimming were read from the DNA. Present in this sample are under 45,000 clones, 70% to 80% of which were seen just once. 3% to 4% of the sample rests with the top ten.

The paper's findings and limits, for the study overall: Some T-cell subset analyses were not done for some subjects. Rather than being bona fide Treg cells, the sorted CD25-high CD127-low cells in Omenn syndrome patients may represent peripherally activated cells. Compared with control T-cell subpopulations, the RAG-deficient patients had markedly lower Shannon entropy and higher Simpson indices. Shorter CDR3 lengths were found in all patient T-cell subsets, and >85% Treg-Tconv repertoire overlap at nucleotide and amino acid level was observed in Omenn syndrome patients. Compared with controls, Omenn syndrome and CID/AS patients had about 97-fold fewer unique TCR beta sequences in Treg cells, whereas the reduction in the other subsets was approximately 10-fold.

Before genomic DNA extraction, conventional CD4+ T cells were purified from blood as CD25-low CD127-high cells. Repertoire analyses used roughly 8 healthy control donors as the comparison group. These data are also associated with another study on regulatory T cells. The second source states: For the multiplex PCR, 52 forward TRBV primers and 13 reverse TRBJ primers were used, and amplification bias was corrected with both assay-based and computational methods. In patients, repertoires had restricted unique TRB V-J pairs and skewed V and J gene usage, with regulatory T cells showing the most marked changes. T-cell receptor beta repertoires of sorted regulatory, conventional CD4+ and CD8+ T cells were compared between CD3G-deficient patients and healthy controls. Ficoll density separation was used to isolate peripheral blood mononuclear cells. Within the immunoSEQ assay, multiplex PCR amplified rearranged TRB loci from genomic DNA. An Illumina HiSeq platform was used to sequence the TRB amplicons. Custom algorithms error-filtered the raw sequences and aligned them to reference gene sequences, after which the immunoSEQ online tools were used for analysis. Productive and nonproductive TRB rearrangement frequencies were evaluated among both unique and total sequences. For group comparisons, t tests, Mann-Whitney tests or two-way ANOVA were performed in Prism software.

The rearrangement combines TRBV5-4 with TRBJ2-1, with a tentative D gene TRBD1 over 6 matching bases. The sequence was obtained from a human donor in good health. The sequencing input was CD4+ effector T cells sorted from blood. CDR3 loop: CASSFRTVVYNEQFF. The sequence in DNA is TGTGCCAGCAGCTTTCGGACAGTGGTTTACAATGAGCAGTTCTTC.